This entry lists 11 T cell receptor beta chains sequenced from one sample in a study of blood T cell repertoires in COVID-19. Only in-frame clones appear in the TCRdb table, and some are missing; sequencing was by immunoSEQ multiplex PCR. The sample includes 40,000 to 50,000 clones, about 88% of them seen just once. The sample taken for sequencing was peripheral blood. These receptors originate from a human donor in a cohort sampled during active COVID-19.

The rearrangement joins TRBV5-1 to TRBJ2-1; D ambiguous. The CDR3 runs to 16 residues. Germline CDR1 reads SGHRS; CDR2 reads YFSETQ. The V gene lost 0 bases and the J gene lost 4 bases, with 14 bases spanning the gap. Here the CDR3 reads CASSLDSMVHYNEQFF. CDR3 in DNA: TGCGCCAGCAGCTTGGACTCTATGGTTCATTACAATGAGCAGTTCTTC.

The chain links TRBV21-1 to TRBJ1-5. TRBV21-1 is an annotated pseudogene. The length of the CDR3 is 11 residues. CDR3: CASIIPGPQHF. The CDR3, as DNA: TGTGCCAGCATTATACCGGGGCCCCAGCATTTT.

The chain links TRBV5-1 to TRBJ1-2; TRBD1 aligns across 9 bases. Per germline, CDR1 SGHRS and CDR2 YFSETQ. CDR3 length: 15 residues. V was pared by 4 bases and J by 2 bases, with 6 bases of the junction left unmatched. CDR3 coding DNA: TGCGCCAGCAGCGGGACAGGGATCGAAAACTATGGCTACACCTTC. It translates to CASSGTGIENYGYTF.

This clone has more than one count but fewer than ten. V is TRBV19 and J is TRBJ1-3; D gene uncertain. The CDR3 is made up of 16 amino acids. V was clipped by 5 bases and J by 2 bases, with 16 bases between them. Germline CDR1 LNHDA, CDR2 SQIVND (reference sequence). The CDR3 coding sequence is TGTGCCAGTAGTCCTTTTGAGACAACTGCTGGAAACACCATATATTTT. As protein: CASSPFETTAGNTIYF.

The chain has TRBV7-2 and TRBJ2-2, with 7 bases aligning to TRBD2. Germline-derived CDR1 and CDR2 are SGHTA and FQGNSA. The CDR3 is 16 amino acids. V was pared by 3 bases and J by 1 base, with 5 bases of the junction left unmatched. DNA of the CDR3: TGTGCCAGCAGCTTCCTAGCGGTAATGAACACCGGGGAGCTGTTTTTT. This sequence encodes CASSFLAVMNTGELFF.

The V call is TRBV5-1, the J call TRBJ2-5, with TRBD2 as a possible D gene (5 bases). Germline values: CDR1 SGHRS, CDR2 YFSETQ. This CDR3 has 14 amino acids. The ends were cut back, 4 bases at V and 5 bases at J, with 15 bases in the middle. In DNA form, the CDR3 reads TGCGCCAGCAGCCTGGGGAAGGGAGCCGAGACCCAGTACTTC. This codes for CASSLGKGAETQYF.

This sequence joins TRBV6-1 and TRBJ2-5, with D tentatively TRBD1 (5 bases). With 2 bases removed from V and 6 bases from J, the gap between germline ends came to 22 bases. CDR1 and CDR2 from the germline V gene are MNHNS and SASEGT. The CDR3 totals 17 residues. Here the CDR3 reads CASSESWRGALEQTQYF. CDR3 DNA sequence: TGTGCCAGCAGTGAATCTTGGCGTGGGGCGTTGGAGCAGACCCAGTACTTC.

This chain joins TRBV4-2 and TRBJ2-7; the match to TRBD1 covers 7 bases. Germline V gives CDR1 LGHNA, CDR2 YNFKEQ. The CDR3 extends over 15 amino acids. Unmatched junction bases numbered 8, after V lost 4 bases and J lost 2 bases. CDR3 amino acids: CASSPAGTAPYEQYF. CDR3 DNA sequence: TGTGCCAGCAGCCCAGCCGGGACAGCCCCCTACGAGCAGTACTTC.

J is TRBJ1-3 and V is TRBV4-1; weak D call: TRBD1 (6 bases). Per the germline V gene, CDR1 is MGHRA and CDR2 is YSYEKL. Deletions cut 1 base from V and 1 base from J, with 17 bases between. The CDR3 totals 18 residues. CDR3 in amino acids: CASSQVSRGGLSGNTIYF. As DNA, the CDR3 is TGCGCCAGCAGCCAAGTCTCCAGGGGCGGACTGTCTGGAAACACCATATATTTT.

This clone occurred once. This rearrangement joins TRBV7-9 to TRBJ1-3; D not resolved. V was cut by 11 bases and J by 8 bases, with 10 bases left in between. The CDR3 is made up of 10 amino acids. Germline V gives CDR1 SEHNR, CDR2 FQNEAQ (reference sequence). The DNA for the CDR3 is TGTGCCGCTCTGTCGGACACCATATATTTT. It is translated as CAALSDTIYF.

The chain is built from TRBV29-1 and TRBJ1-2; TRBD1 matches at 7 bases. CDR1 is SQVTM and CDR2 is ANQGSEA in the germline V gene. Germline trimming cut 6 bases from V and 8 bases from J; bases unmatched to any gene: 6. The CDR3 runs to 11 residues. In nucleotides, the CDR3 is TGCAGCGTAAGACAGGGTGTGGGCTACACCTTC. This translates into CSVRQGVGYTF.